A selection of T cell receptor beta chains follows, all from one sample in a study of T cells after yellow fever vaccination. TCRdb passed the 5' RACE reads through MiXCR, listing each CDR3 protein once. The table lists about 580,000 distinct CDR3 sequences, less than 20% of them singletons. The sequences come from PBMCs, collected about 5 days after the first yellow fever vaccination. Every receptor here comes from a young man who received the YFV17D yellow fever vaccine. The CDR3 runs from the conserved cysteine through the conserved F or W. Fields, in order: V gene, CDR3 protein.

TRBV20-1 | CSAGAGGPSDTQYF
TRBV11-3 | CASSSSRTGASTGELFF
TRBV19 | CASSKMNTEAFF
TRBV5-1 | CASSDHREGNEQFF
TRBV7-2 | CASSSPGRKDIQYF
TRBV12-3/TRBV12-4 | CASSPRLAGGNTGELFF
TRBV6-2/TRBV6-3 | CASSYSPGEKTDTQYF
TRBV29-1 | CSVDIRGRGLDGYTF
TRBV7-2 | CASSYQTGVDTQYF
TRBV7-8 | CASSQRTGVAQPQHF
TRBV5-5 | CASSWGDTEAFF
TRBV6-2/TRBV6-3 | CASTLKRGKGEQFF
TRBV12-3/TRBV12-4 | CASSPGQGGSGYTF
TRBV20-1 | CSALGEGPQHF
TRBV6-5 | CASSYTITGAGANVLTF
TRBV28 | CASTPSGRGGYTF
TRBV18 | CASSPRGPMETQYF
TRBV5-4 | CASSGSGGDEQFF
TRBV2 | CASMWTQNVNEQFF
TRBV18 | CASRTGQGNEQFF
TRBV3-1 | CASSLHGAAYTF
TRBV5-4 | CASTRGTGETGELFF
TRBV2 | CASRARDAAYEQYF
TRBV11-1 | CASTINTGGENIQYF
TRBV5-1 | CASSIGQGNNSPLHF
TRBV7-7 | CASSLAGPDTGELFF
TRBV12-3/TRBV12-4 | CASSPGSGTEAFF
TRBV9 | CASSAAGGLSYNEQFF
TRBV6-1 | CASSERGDGYTF
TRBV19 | CASSILRGSETQYF
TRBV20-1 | CSARVAGQGSGNTIYF
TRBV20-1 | CSAHRDGNQPQHF
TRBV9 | CASSVAGGPRYGYTF
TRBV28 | CASRLQSYNEQFF
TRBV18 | CASSHRALLEETQYF
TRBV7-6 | CASSPGTGRNTGELFF
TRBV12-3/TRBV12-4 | CASSWVDYGYTF
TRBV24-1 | CATSGTDYGYTF
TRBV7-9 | CASSPRGGSDTQYF
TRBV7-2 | CASSLGLGPKNTGELFF
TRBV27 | CASSLGTGGNIQYF
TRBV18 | CASSPSTGGRETQYF
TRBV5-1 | CASSRQGPPETQYF
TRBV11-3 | CASKRTGGQDTGELFF
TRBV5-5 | CASSWRLGPGNEQYF
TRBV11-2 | CASSLDHPSGYEQYF
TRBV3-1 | CASSQDSAAYYGYTF
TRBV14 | CASSRVHRNIQYF
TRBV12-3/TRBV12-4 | CASSNGQGWGTEAFF
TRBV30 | CAWVQARGYTF
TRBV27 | CASSLYSGGTGANVLTF
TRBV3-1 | CASSQETWTAPYGYTF
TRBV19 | CASRREEATTIYF